This note documents a single T cell receptor beta chain sequence. Here immunoSEQ multiplex PCR was the method, and the copy in TCRdb shows in-frame clones only, minus some. Altogether approximately 70,000 clones are present, approximately 90% being singletons, with the ten largest covering approximately 0.41%. The ends lost 5 bases at V and 4 bases at J; junction bases unmatched: 9. The germline V gene encodes CDR1 SGHTA and CDR2 FQGNSA. This CDR3 is built from 15 residues. This entry comes from a study of T cell changes during pregnancy in multiple sclerosis. Source: CD4+ T cells from peripheral blood mononuclear cells, taken before pregnancy. The chain combines TRBV7-2 with TRBJ2-5; 8 nucleotides align to TRBD1. This clonotype was obtained from a female donor with multiple sclerosis, enrolled in a pregnancy study. CDR3: CASSARTGYRETQYF. The CDR3 nucleotides read TGTGCCAGCAGCGCCCGGACAGGGTATAGAGAGACCCAGTACTTC.